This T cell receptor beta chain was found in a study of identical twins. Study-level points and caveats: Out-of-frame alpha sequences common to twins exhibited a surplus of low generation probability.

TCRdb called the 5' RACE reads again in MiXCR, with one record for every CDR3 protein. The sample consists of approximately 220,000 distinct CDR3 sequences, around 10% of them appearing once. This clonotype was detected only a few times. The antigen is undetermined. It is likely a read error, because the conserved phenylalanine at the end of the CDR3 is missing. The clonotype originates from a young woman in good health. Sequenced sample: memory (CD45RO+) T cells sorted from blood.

In nucleotides, the CDR3 is TGTGCCAGCTGCTGGGACGGAAGCTCCTACGAGCAGTACCTC. This sequence encodes CASCWDGSSYEQYL. The rearrangement uses TRBV12-3 or TRBV12-4 and TRBJ2-7; either TRBD1 or TRBD2 may supply D (5 bases each). The CDR3 has 14 residues. V lost 8 bases, J lost 0 bases, and 14 bases lay in between.